This T cell receptor (beta chain) comes out of a study of blood T cells in healthy people across ages. Primed by a sample-barcoded 5' primer and a J-beta primer mix, a second PCR proceeded for 7 to 11 cycles. Each TCR beta cDNA got a 12-nucleotide random molecular identifier. TCRdb independently ran MiXCR on the 5' RACE reads; one entry per CDR3 protein. The profile shows 870,000 or so distinct CDR3 sequences, more than 25% of them singletons. As concerns this clonotype: A much larger clonotype is one base distant, so this may be a read error.

Per sample, at least 5 micrograms of total RNA were extracted. Sequencing was carried out using blood. The clonotype comes from a woman older than 75 in good health.

Here the CDR3 reads CASSQTVWAYNEQYF. CDR3 nucleotide sequence: TGTGCCAGCAGCCAGACAGTTTGGGCCTACAATGAGCAGTACTTC. The chain joins TRBV27 to TRBJ2-1; a weak D match, TRBD1 (5 bases). The end of the DNA aligns better with TRBJ2-7, so the J call may be wrong. Germline V lookup: CDR1 MNHEY, CDR2 SMNVEV (reference sequence). The CDR3 has 15 amino acids.